The clone carrying this T cell receptor beta chain has just a few counts. The assay was immunoSEQ multiplex PCR, and TCRdb's table has in-frame clones only and misses some. The table lists some 810 clones, roughly two thirds of them singletons, with roughly 11% in the top ten. The sample originates from a study of PD-1 blockade in mismatch repair-deficient tumors. Time point defined: archival surgical resection tumor tissue. A few pembrolizumab responders had their TCRs sequenced. This CDR3 has 12 residues. Trimming left V 1 base short and J 5 bases short, with 3 bases between. CDR1 is SGHTA and CDR2 is FQGNSA in the germline V gene.

This TCR derives from an adult with mismatch repair-deficient cancer. The chain carries TRBV7-2 and TRBJ2-1; D not certain. Source: primary tumor tissue, taken from a patient treated with pembrolizumab. For the CDR3, the DNA is TGTGCCAGCAGCTTAGGCAACAATGAGCAGTTCTTC. As protein: CASSLGNNEQFF.